Each of the 30 T cell receptor beta chains below was sequenced from the same sample in a study of a mutant IDH1 vaccine in newly diagnosed glioma. Clones were read by immunoSEQ multiplex PCR, and TCRdb kept only the in-frame ones, dropping some. The data show 70,000 to 90,000 clones, around nine tenths seen once. Antigens for these TCRs are unknown. Time point defined: week 5, during vaccination. Topical imiquimod accompanied each vaccine dose, which consisted of 300 ug of mutant IDH1 20-mer peptide. Here the sequenced sample was PBMCs, taken from a glioma patient whose treatment included an IDH1 peptide vaccine. The receptors were sampled from a woman aged 50 to 65 with glioma.

The genes are TRBV11-2 and TRBJ2-2; 7 bases agree with TRBD1. This CDR3 comprises 17 residues. Trimming at V came to 4 bases and at J to 1 base, leaving 9 bases not matched to a gene. Germline V gene lookup returns CDR1 SGHAT and CDR2 FQNNGV. The CDR3 nucleotides are TGTGCCAGCAGCTACGCGGAGACAGGGCTGAACACCGGGGAGCTGTTTTTT. It translates to CASSYAETGLNTGELFF. Full variable domain (outside the CDR3, taken from reference TRBV11-2 and TRBJ2-2): EAGVAQSPRYKIIEKRQSVAFWCNPISGHATLYWYQQILGQGPKLLIQFQNNGVVDDSQLPKDRFSAERLKGVDSTLKIQPAKLEDSAVYLCASSYAETGLNTGELFFGEGSRLTVL.

V and J are TRBV2 and TRBJ2-2, with 8 positions matching TRBD2. Germline CDR1 SNHLY, CDR2 FYNNEI. Losses at the gene ends were 4 bases for V and 6 bases for J; bases not matched to a gene: 1. This CDR3 comprises 13 residues. The CDR3 is CASSVTSAGELFF. The DNA of the CDR3 is TGTGCCAGCAGTGTGACTAGCGCCGGGGAGCTGTTTTTT.

The V call is TRBV6-1, the J call TRBJ1-2; D remains ambiguous. Germline V gene sequence: CDR1 MNHNS, CDR2 SASEGT. V lost 2 bases to trimming and J lost 3 bases, with 4 bases between them. The CDR3 has 12 amino acids. The CDR3 spells CASSELDYGYTF. The CDR3 DNA reads as TGTGCCAGCAGTGAATTAGACTATGGCTACACCTTC.

The chain employs TRBV19 and TRBJ1-5, with D possibly being TRBD1 (6 bases). Germline lookup yields CDR1 LNHDA and CDR2 SQIVND (reference sequence). This CDR3 spans 15 amino acids. The V end lost 9 bases, the J end lost 1 base, and 16 bases lay between the germline ends. The chain's CDR3 is CARSADRRSNQPQHF. The CDR3 DNA reads as TGTGCCAGAAGCGCCGACAGGAGAAGCAATCAGCCCCAGCATTTT.

The chain has TRBV7-9 and TRBJ1-2, with D uncertain. CDR3 size: 12 residues. CDR1 is SEHNR, CDR2 FQNEAQ, per germline (reference sequence). V lost 2 bases and J 2 bases, leaving 3 bases between the germline ends. Here the CDR3 reads CASSLNNYGYTF. The DNA of the CDR3 is TGTGCCAGCAGCTTAAACAACTATGGCTACACCTTC.

The rearrangement joins TRBV30 to TRBJ2-7; no reliable D call. The CDR3 is 11 amino acids. V was clipped by 5 bases and J by 3 bases, with 8 bases between them. Looked up from germline, CDR1 is GTSNPN and CDR2 is SVGIG (reference sequence). The CDR3 region has the DNA TGTGCCTGGGAGGAAGGCTACGAGCAGTACTTC. Residues: CAWEEGYEQYF.

This chain connects TRBV6-5 to TRBJ1-2; D not certain. CDR1 is MNHEY and CDR2 is SVGAGI in the germline V gene. Trimming removed 3 bases at V and 2 bases at J, with 4 bases between. This CDR3 spans 12 amino acids. CDR3 DNA: TGTGCCAGCAGTTATACAAACTATGGCTACACCTTC. As protein: CASSYTNYGYTF.

This chain joins TRBV5-1 and TRBJ1-3; maybe TRBD1 (5 bases). Trimming shortened V by 0 bases and J by 4 bases, and 14 bases separated the two germline ends. The CDR3 loop spans 16 amino acids. Germline CDR1 and CDR2: SGHRS and YFSETQ. The CDR3 is CASSLAGGTHGNTIYF. CDR3 coding DNA: TGCGCCAGCAGCTTGGCTGGGGGGACTCACGGAAACACCATATATTTT. The variable domain in full, with the rest retrieved from reference TRBV5-1 and TRBJ1-3, is KAGVTQTPRYLIKTRGQQVTLSCSPISGHRSVSWYQQTPGQGLQFLFEYFSETQRNKGNFPGRFSGRQFSNSRSEMNVSTLELGDSALYLCASSLAGGTHGNTIYFGEGSWLTVV.

The chain joins TRBV20-1 to TRBJ2-1; 8 bases agree with TRBD2. This CDR3 contains 11 residues. CDR1 is DFQATT, CDR2 SNEGSKA, per germline (reference sequence). V dropped 5 bases and J dropped 7; count of bases not matched to a gene: 1. CDR3 DNA: TGCAGTGCTGTAGCGGGAAATGAGCAGTTCTTC. This sequence encodes CSAVAGNEQFF.

V and J are TRBV10-3 and TRBJ2-7; 8 nucleotides line up with TRBD2. V was pared by 7 bases and J by 6 bases, with 11 bases of the junction left unmatched. This CDR3 has 14 amino acids. Germline CDR1 ENHRY, CDR2 SYGVKD. The CDR3 DNA reads TGTGCCATCACAGAGCCGGGAGGGATTATCGAGCAGTACTTC. This sequence encodes CAITEPGGIIEQYF.

The J gene is TRBJ1-3, the V gene TRBV15; no clear D gene. Per the germline V gene, CDR1 is LNHNV and CDR2 is YYDKDF (reference sequence). Trimming pared 0 bases from V and 0 bases from J, leaving 9 bases between. The CDR3 totals 16 residues. The CDR3 DNA follows: TGTGCCACCAGCAGAGACAGGCCATACTCTGGAAACACCATATATTTT. Translation gives CATSRDRPYSGNTIYF.

The CDR3 nucleotides are TGTGCCAGCTCACCAACACAGGGTAACACTGAAGCTTTCTTT. Its translation is CASSPTQGNTEAFF. J is TRBJ1-1 and V is TRBV18; TRBD1 is a possible D gene (6 bases). CDR3 length equals 14 residues. Between the trimmed V and J ends, which lost 2 bases and 2 bases, there was a span of 9 bases. CDR1 is KGHSH, CDR2 LQKENI, per germline.

The gene calls are TRBV5-1 and TRBJ2-5; D tentatively reads TRBD1 or TRBD2 (5 bases each). The CDR3 has 12 amino acids. Trimming left V 7 bases short and J 1 base short, with 8 bases between. Germline V lookup: CDR1 SGHRS, CDR2 YFSETQ. Here the CDR3 reads CASAGTQETQYF. The CDR3 nucleotides read TGCGCCAGCGCCGGGACCCAAGAGACCCAGTACTTC.

The V and J genes are TRBV4-1 and TRBJ2-7; D is unclear. The V end was cut by 0 bases, the J end by 0 bases, with 12 bases between. CDR3 length: 16 amino acids. Germline V gene data show CDR1 as MGHRA and CDR2 as YSYEKL. Written as DNA, the CDR3 is TGCGCCAGCAGCCAAGATCCCCAGGCTAGCTCCTACGAGCAGTACTTC. Residues: CASSQDPQASSYEQYF.

The rearrangement uses TRBV25-1 and TRBJ1-6; D gene uncertain. V was cut by 7 bases and J by 8 bases, with 12 bases left in between. The CDR3 is 13 residues long. CDR1 MGHDK and CDR2 SYGVNS come from the germline V gene. The CDR3 DNA is TGTGCCAGCACTGACACGTACCATTCACCCCTCCACTTT. It is translated as CASTDTYHSPLHF.

This clone was recorded once. The J gene is TRBJ2-1, the V gene TRBV29-1; D not resolved. The CDR3 totals 11 residues. Germline V gene data show CDR1 as SQVTM and CDR2 as ANQGSEA. V was cut by 4 bases and J by 3 bases, with 4 bases left in between. The CDR3 sequence: CSVAVYNEQFF. The CDR3 DNA reads TGCAGCGTTGCCGTCTACAATGAGCAGTTCTTC.

V usage is TRBV10-2 and J usage is TRBJ1-5, with unresolved D. Between the trimmed V and J ends, which lost 3 bases and 0 bases, there was a span of 9 bases. The germline gives CDR1 WSHSY, CDR2 SAAADI. The CDR3 has 15 amino acids. The CDR3 coding sequence is TGCGCCAGCAGTGATAGGCAGCTTAGCAATCAGCCCCAGCATTTT. Amino acids: CASSDRQLSNQPQHF.

The chain has TRBV7-9 and TRBJ2-2, with D possibly called TRBD1 or TRBD2 (5 bases each). Trimming took off 5 bases at V and 6 bases at J, with 19 bases between the two ends. This CDR3 region has 16 residues. Germline V gives CDR1 SEHNR, CDR2 FQNEAQ (reference sequence). Here the CDR3 reads CASSPFPRGAPGELFF. The CDR3 DNA reads as TGTGCCAGCAGCCCCTTCCCCCGAGGGGCTCCCGGGGAGCTGTTTTTT. The full variable domain, rest sourced from reference TRBV7-9 and TRBJ2-2, is DTGVSQNPRHKITKRGQNVTFRCDPISEHNRLYWYRQTLGQGPEFLTYFQNEAQLEKSRLLSDRFSAERPKGSFSTLEIQRTEQGDSAMYLCASSPFPRGAPGELFFGEGSRLTVL.

The V call is TRBV7-3, the J call TRBJ2-1, with 11 nucleotides matching TRBD1. Germline CDR1 and CDR2: SGHTA and FQGTGA. V gave up 2 bases and J gave up 6 bases; unmatched junction bases: 0. CDR3 length equals 14 residues. The CDR3 DNA is TGTGCCAGCAGCTTAGGGACAGGGGGCAATGAGCAGTTCTTC. The encoded protein is CASSLGTGGNEQFF.

V and J are TRBV5-6 and TRBJ1-1; the match to TRBD1 covers 7 bases. The CDR3 has 16 amino acids. The V gene end was trimmed by 1 base and the J gene end by 4 bases; junction bases not matched to a gene: 10. Germline CDR1 is SGHDT and CDR2 is YYEEEE. The CDR3 reads CASSLRGRVLGTEAFF. The DNA for the CDR3 is TGTGCCAGCAGCTTGAGGGGGCGCGTTTTGGGCACTGAAGCTTTCTTT.

The V and J genes are TRBV5-1 and TRBJ2-7; 7 nucleotides align to TRBD2. With V trimmed by 0 bases and J by 6 bases, 9 bases remained unmatched. The CDR3 is 15 amino acids. Looked up from germline, CDR1 is SGHRS and CDR2 is YFSETQ. The CDR3 is CASSLAAGASREQYF. For the CDR3, the DNA is TGCGCCAGCAGCTTGGCGGCGGGAGCGTCCCGCGAGCAGTACTTC.

This clone occurred a few times. The chain combines TRBV5-1 with TRBJ2-7; D could derive from TRBD1 or TRBD2 (5 bases each). V shed 4 bases and J shed 6 bases, with 17 bases lying between them. The CDR3 is 14 amino acids. Germline V gene sequence: CDR1 SGHRS, CDR2 YFSETQ. The CDR3 DNA is TGCGCCAGCAGCCCCGGGGCCCCCGGTGGCGAGCAGTACTTC. Its protein product is CASSPGAPGGEQYF.

The rearrangement links TRBV15 to TRBJ2-1; D unresolved. Trimming stripped 0 bases from V and 3 bases from J, with 6 bases between. Germline V gives CDR1 LNHNV, CDR2 YYDKDF (reference sequence). The CDR3 covers 14 residues. CDR3 amino acids: CATSRDRLYNEQFF. The CDR3 bases are TGTGCCACCAGCAGAGACAGACTCTACAATGAGCAGTTCTTC.

This chain joins TRBV27 and TRBJ2-7; 7 bases are a match to TRBD1. CDR1 MNHEY and CDR2 SMNVEV come from the germline V gene (reference sequence). Trimming at V came to 5 bases and at J to 2 bases, leaving 3 bases not matched to a gene. The CDR3 has 13 residues. DNA of the CDR3: TGTGCCAGCAGTCGACAGGGACCCTACGAGCAGTACTTC. Its translation: CASSRQGPYEQYF.

V is TRBV7-6 and J is TRBJ1-6; 9 bases are shared with TRBD1. V was pared by 3 bases and J by 3 bases, with 6 bases of the junction left unmatched. The V gene's germline CDR1 is SGHVS and CDR2 FNYEAQ. This CDR3 is 17 amino acids long. CDR3 in DNA: TGTGCCAGCAGCTTTAGGGGGGGACAGGGCTATAATTCACCCCTCCACTTT. Encoded protein: CASSFRGGQGYNSPLHF.

This clone is a singleton in its sample. This chain connects TRBV19 to TRBJ1-2; D is unresolved. V dropped 5 bases and J dropped 3 bases, with 10 bases sitting between them. The CDR3 contains 13 residues. CDR1 is LNHDA, CDR2 SQIVND, per germline (reference sequence). CDR3 sequence reads: CASSEGLDYGYTF. In nucleotides, the CDR3 is TGTGCCAGTAGTGAAGGGCTTGACTATGGCTACACCTTC.

This clone was recorded only once. The V call is TRBV6-1, the J call TRBJ1-5, with 7 bases matching TRBD1. V shed 7 bases, J shed 2 bases, and the junction held 5 bases outside the gene matches. The germline V gene has CDR1 MNHNS and CDR2 SASEGT. This CDR3 has 14 amino acids. The CDR3 sequence: CASTPRGGNQPQHF. The DNA of the CDR3 is TGTGCCAGCACCCCCAGGGGGGGCAATCAGCCCCAGCATTTT.

This clone was counted a single time. The chain couples TRBV9 to TRBJ1-1; TRBD1 agrees at 8 bases. CDR1 is SGDLS, CDR2 YYNGEE, per germline. Trimming cost V 3 bases and J 8 bases; bases outside gene matches: 15. The CDR3 sequence is 16 residues long. CDR3 residues: CASSEGYGQGASEAFF. The CDR3 DNA reads TGTGCCAGCAGCGAGGGTTATGGGCAGGGGGCCTCGGAAGCTTTCTTT.

This chain uses TRBV28 with TRBJ2-2; 8 bases align to TRBD2. The CDR3 length is 15 residues. V trimming: 6 bases; J trimming: 0 bases; junction bases outside the gene matches: 3. CDR1 is MDHEN and CDR2 is SYDVKM in the germline V gene. The CDR3 DNA sequence: TGTGCCAGCAGAGCGGGACTAGCGAACACCGGGGAGCTGTTTTTT. Its protein product is CASRAGLANTGELFF.

This chain uses TRBV27 with TRBJ1-2; 8 bases are shared with TRBD1. Germline V gene data show CDR1 as MNHEY and CDR2 as SMNVEV (reference sequence). The CDR3 contains 14 residues. V was clipped by 2 bases and J by 6 bases; unmatched bases: 5. CDR3 in amino acids: CASSLGQGSHGYTF. The CDR3 DNA reads as TGTGCCAGCAGTTTAGGACAGGGCTCGCATGGCTACACCTTC.